This T cell receptor (beta chain) was identified during a study of beta chain features in type 1 diabetes. Study-level findings and limits: An over-representation of cells with high TCR expression could result from cDNA sequencing.

Every isolated RNA sample was fully reverse transcribed, so sequencing captured expressed TCRB transcripts. TCRdb's copy holds only in-frame clones and misses some; the assay was immunoSEQ multiplex PCR. In the table there are 360,000 or so clones, about 20% of which are singletons. Sorting produced populations that all topped 95% purity. This clone was picked up a small number of times. As yet, its antigen is unknown. The sequence derives from a woman aged 18 to 35 in good health. The specimen was naive CD4+ T cells from blood.

CDR3 DNA: TGTGCCAGCAGCCAGTTCAGATCCTACGAGCAGTACTTC. It codes for CASSQFRSYEQYF. The chain uses TRBV14 and TRBJ2-7; D not resolved. The CDR3 is made up of 13 amino acids. V dropped 3 bases and J dropped 1 base, with 7 bases sitting between them. CDR1 is SGHDN, CDR2 FVKESK, per germline.